This T cell receptor beta chain was retrieved from a study of T cells of healthy individuals. This clonotype appeared many times. TCRdb re-analysed the 5' RACE reads in MiXCR, keeping a single row per CDR3 protein. The table has fewer than 90,000 distinct CDR3 sequences, more than 4.5% seen once; the top ten hold around 8%. With 4 bases clipped from V and 7 bases from J, the junction kept 7 bases outside the gene matches. The length of the CDR3 is 14 residues. In germline, CDR1 is MNHEY, CDR2 SVGEGT. The clonotype originates from a female donor in good health. The chain employs TRBV6-2 or TRBV6-3 and TRBJ2-7; 10 nucleotides align to TRBD2. CDR3: CASSSILLAGEQYF. The CDR3 DNA reads as TGTGCCAGCAGTTCCATCTTACTAGCGGGAGAGCAGTACTTC.